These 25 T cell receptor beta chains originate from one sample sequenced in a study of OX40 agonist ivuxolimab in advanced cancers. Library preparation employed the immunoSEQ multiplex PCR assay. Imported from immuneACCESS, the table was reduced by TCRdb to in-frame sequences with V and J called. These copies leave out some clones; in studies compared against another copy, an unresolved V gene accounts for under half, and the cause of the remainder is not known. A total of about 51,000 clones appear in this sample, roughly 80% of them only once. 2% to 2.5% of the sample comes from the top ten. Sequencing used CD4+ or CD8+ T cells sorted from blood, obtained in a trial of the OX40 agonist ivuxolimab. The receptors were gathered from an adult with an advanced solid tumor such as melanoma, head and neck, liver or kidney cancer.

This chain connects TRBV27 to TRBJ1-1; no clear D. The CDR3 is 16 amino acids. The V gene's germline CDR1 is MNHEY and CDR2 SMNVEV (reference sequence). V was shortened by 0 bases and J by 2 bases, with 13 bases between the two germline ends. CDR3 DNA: TGTGCCAGCAGTTTATCTTTGGGTGGGTCCAACACTGAAGCTTTCTTT. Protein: CASSLSLGGSNTEAFF.

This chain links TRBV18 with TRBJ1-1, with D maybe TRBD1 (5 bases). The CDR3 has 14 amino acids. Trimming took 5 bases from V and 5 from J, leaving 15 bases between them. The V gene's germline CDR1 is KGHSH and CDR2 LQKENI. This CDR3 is CASSTAQGSTEAFF. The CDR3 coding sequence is TGTGCCAGCTCAACCGCTCAGGGTAGTACTGAAGCTTTCTTT.

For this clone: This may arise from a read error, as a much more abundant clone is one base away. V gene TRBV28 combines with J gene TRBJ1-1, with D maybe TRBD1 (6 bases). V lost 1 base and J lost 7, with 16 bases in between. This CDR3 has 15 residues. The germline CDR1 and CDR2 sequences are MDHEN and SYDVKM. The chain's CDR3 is CASSLSLRGRIEAFF. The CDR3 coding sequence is TGTGCCAGCAGTTTATCTCTCAGGGGAAGGATTGAAGCTTTCTTT.

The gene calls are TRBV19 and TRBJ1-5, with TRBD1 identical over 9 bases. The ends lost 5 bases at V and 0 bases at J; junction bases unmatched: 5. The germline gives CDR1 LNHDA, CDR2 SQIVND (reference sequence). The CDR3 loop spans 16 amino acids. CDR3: CASSGTGSYSNQPQHF. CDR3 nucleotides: TGTGCCAGTAGTGGGACAGGGAGTTATAGCAATCAGCCCCAGCATTTT.

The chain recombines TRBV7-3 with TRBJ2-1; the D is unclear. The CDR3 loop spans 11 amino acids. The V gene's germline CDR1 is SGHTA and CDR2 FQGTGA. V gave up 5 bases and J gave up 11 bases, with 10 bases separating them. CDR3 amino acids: CASSPLFKQFF. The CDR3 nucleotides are TGTGCCAGCAGCCCCCTCTTTAAGCAGTTCTTC.

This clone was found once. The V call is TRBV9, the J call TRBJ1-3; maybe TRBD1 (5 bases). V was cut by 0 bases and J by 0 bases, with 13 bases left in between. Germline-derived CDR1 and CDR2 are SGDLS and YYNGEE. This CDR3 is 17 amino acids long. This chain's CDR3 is CASSVAKGESSGNTIYF. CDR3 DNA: TGTGCCAGCAGCGTAGCGAAAGGGGAGAGCTCTGGAAACACCATATATTTT.

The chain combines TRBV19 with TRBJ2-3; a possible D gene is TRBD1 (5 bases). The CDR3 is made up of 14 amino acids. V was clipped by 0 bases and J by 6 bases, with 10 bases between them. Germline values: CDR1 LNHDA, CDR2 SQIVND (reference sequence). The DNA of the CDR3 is TGTGCCAGTAGTATAGATGGCAGGGTGGATACGCAGTATTTT. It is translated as CASSIDGRVDTQYF.

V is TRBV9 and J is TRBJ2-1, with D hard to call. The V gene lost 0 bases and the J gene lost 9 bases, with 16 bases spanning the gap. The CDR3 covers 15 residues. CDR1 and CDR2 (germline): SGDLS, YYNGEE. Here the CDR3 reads CASSVVGVGSGEQFF. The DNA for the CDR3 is TGTGCCAGCAGCGTAGTTGGCGTAGGGTCTGGTGAGCAGTTCTTC.

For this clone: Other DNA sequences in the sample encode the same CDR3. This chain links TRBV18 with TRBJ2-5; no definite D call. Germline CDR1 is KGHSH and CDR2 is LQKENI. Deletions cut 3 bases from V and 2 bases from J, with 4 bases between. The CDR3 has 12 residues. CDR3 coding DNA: TGTGCCAGCTCACCTGGACAAGAGACCCAGTACTTC. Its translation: CASSPGQETQYF. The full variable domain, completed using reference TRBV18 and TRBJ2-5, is NAGVMQNPRHLVRRRGQEARLRCSPMKGHSHVYWYRQLPEEGLKFMVYLQKENIIDESGMPKERFSAEFPKEGPSILRIQQVVRGDSAAYFCASSPGQETQYFGPGTRLLVL.

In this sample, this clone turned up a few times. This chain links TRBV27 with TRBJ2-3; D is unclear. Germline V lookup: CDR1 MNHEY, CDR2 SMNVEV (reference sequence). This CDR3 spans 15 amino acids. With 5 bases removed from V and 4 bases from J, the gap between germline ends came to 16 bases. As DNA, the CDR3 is TGTGCCAGCAGTATAGCCGGGTCGAATTCAGATACGCAGTATTTT. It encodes CASSIAGSNSDTQYF.

The CDR3 nucleotides read TGTGCCAGCAGCCAAGACATGGGTTACAATGAGCAGTTCTTC. This translates into CASSQDMGYNEQFF. V is TRBV14 and J is TRBJ2-1; no firm D call. Germline V gene data show CDR1 as SGHDN and CDR2 as FVKESK. With 0 bases removed from V and 4 bases from J, the gap between germline ends came to 7 bases. The CDR3 is made up of 14 amino acids. Complete variable domain (other parts from reference TRBV14 and TRBJ2-1): EAGVTQFPSHSVIEKGQTVTLRCDPISGHDNLYWYRRVMGKEIKFLLHFVKESKQDESGMPNNRFLAERTGGTYSTLKVQPAELEDSGVYFCASSQDMGYNEQFFGPGTRLTVL.

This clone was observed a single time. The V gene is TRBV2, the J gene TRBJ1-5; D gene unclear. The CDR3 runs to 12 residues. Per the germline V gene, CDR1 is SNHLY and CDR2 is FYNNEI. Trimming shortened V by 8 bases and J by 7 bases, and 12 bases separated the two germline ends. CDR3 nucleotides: TGTGCCAGCGAGGGATCTGGACAGCCCCAGCATTTT. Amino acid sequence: CASEGSGQPQHF.

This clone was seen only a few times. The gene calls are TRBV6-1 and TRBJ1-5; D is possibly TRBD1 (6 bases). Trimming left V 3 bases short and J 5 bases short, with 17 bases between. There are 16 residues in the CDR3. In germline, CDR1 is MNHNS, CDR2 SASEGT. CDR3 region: CASSDLWGAQDQPQHF. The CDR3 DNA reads TGTGCCAGCAGTGATTTATGGGGGGCGCAGGATCAGCCCCAGCATTTT.

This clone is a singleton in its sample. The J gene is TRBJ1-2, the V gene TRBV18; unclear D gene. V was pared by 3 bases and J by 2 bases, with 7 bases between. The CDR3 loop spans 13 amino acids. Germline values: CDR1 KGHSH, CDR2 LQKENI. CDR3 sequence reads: CASSPTDNYGYTF. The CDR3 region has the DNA TGTGCCAGCTCACCGACGGACAACTATGGCTACACCTTC.

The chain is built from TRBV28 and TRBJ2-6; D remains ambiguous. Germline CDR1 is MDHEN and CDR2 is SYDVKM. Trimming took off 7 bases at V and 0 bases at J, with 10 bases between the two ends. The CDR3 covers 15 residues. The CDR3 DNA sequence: TGTGCCAGCAAATCCCCCAGCTCTGGGGCCAACGTCCTGACTTTC. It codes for CASKSPSSGANVLTF.

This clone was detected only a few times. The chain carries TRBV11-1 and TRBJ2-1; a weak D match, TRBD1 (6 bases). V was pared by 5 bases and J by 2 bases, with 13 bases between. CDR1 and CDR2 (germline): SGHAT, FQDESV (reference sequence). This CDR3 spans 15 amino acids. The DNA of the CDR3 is TGTGCCAGCAGCCCCAGGGGCCGTACCTACAATGAGCAGTTCTTC. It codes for CASSPRGRTYNEQFF.

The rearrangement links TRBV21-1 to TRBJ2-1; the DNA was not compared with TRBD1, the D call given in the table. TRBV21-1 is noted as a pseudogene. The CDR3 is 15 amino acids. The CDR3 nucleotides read TGTGCCAGCAGCAATAGACAGGGATTGGTCAATGAGCAGTTCTTC. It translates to CASSNRQGLVNEQFF.

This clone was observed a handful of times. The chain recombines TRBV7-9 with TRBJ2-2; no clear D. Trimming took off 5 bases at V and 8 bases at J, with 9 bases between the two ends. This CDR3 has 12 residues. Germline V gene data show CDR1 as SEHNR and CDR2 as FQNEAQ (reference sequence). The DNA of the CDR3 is TGTGCCAGCAGCCAAGGTTTGGGGGAGCTGTTTTTT. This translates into CASSQGLGELFF.

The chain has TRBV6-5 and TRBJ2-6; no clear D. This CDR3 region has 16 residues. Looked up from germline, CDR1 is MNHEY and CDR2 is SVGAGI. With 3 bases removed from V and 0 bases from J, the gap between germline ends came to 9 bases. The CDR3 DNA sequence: TGTGCCAGCAGTTATTTGGAGTTCTCTGGGGCCAACGTCCTGACTTTC. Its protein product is CASSYLEFSGANVLTF.

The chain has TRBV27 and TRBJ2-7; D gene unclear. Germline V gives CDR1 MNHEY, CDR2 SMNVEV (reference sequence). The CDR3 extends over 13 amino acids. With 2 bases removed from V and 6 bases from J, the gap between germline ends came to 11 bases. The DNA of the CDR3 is TGTGCCAGCAGTTTAACCCCCTCTGGCGAGCAGTACTTC. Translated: CASSLTPSGEQYF.

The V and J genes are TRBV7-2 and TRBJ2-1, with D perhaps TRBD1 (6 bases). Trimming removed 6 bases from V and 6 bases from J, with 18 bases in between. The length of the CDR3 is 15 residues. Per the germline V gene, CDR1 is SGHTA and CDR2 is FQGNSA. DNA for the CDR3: TGTGCCAGCAGGGAAGGGGGATTGATACTCAATGAGCAGTTCTTC. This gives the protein CASREGGLILNEQFF.

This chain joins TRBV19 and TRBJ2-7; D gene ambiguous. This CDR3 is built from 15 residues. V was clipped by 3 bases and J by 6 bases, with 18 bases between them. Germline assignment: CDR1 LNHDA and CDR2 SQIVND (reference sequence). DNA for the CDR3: TGTGCCAGTAGTATCTTAGCAGGTGGGCCTTCCGAGCAGTACTTC. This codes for CASSILAGGPSEQYF.

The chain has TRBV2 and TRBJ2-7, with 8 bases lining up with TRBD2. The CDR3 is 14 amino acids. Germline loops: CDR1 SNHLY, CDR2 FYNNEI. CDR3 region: CASKNSGASYEQYF. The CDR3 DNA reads TGTGCGTCAAAAAATAGCGGGGCCTCCTACGAGCAGTACTTC.

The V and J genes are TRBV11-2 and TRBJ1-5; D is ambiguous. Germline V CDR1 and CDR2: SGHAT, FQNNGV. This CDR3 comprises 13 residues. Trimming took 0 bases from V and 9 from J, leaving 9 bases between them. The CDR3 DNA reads TGTGCCAGCAGCTTAGATCAGGCGGGGCCCCAGCATTTT. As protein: CASSLDQAGPQHF.

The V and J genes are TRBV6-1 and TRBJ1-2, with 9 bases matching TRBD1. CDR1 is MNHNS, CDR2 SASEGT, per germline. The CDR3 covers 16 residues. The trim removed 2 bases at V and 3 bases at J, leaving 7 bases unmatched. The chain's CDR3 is CASSELGQGFYYGYTF. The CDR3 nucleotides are TGTGCCAGCAGTGAATTGGGACAGGGCTTTTACTATGGCTACACCTTC.